A selection of T cell receptor beta chains follows, all from one sample in a study of cytomegalovirus exposure and HLA in healthy donors. Produced via immunoSEQ multiplex PCR; TCRdb's table is partial and in-frame only. This sample yields roughly 190,000 clones, of which roughly 87% are seen a single time; less than 1.3% belongs to the top ten. What was sequenced was PBMCs. These receptors were collected from a boy between 2 and 10 years old in good health and CMV-seronegative. The CDR3 runs from the conserved cysteine through the conserved F or W. D genes are given only for firm matches. Not all rows give a size; the values are once, few, many and, for expanded clones, a class.

size,J,D,V,DNA,CDR3
NA,TRBJ2-7,NA,TRBV28,TGTGCCAGCAGTTTATTTCGTACAGACTACGAGCAGTACTTC,CASSLFRTDYEQYF
NA,TRBJ2-1,TRBD1,TRBV19,TGTGCCACCCATTCCGGGACAGGGGACTACAATGAGCAGTTCTTC,CATHSGTGDYNEQFF
NA,TRBJ1-5,TRBD1,TRBV28,TGTGCCAGCAGGCTTGACAGGGGTTCGCGGAATCAGCCCCAGCATTTT,CASRLDRGSRNQPQHF
few,TRBJ1-1,NA,TRBV10-3,TGTGCCTCTAACCCGGGGGACACTGAAGCTTTCTTT,CASNPGDTEAFF
NA,TRBJ2-5,NA,TRBV5-1,TGCGCCAGCAGCCCGGGGGGCACGAGTAACGTCCCCAAAGAGACCCAGTACTTC,CASSPGGTSNVPKETQYF
NA,TRBJ2-5,TRBD1,TRBV5-4,TGTGCCAGCAGCACAGGGGGTCTAGAGACCCAGTACTTC,CASSTGGLETQYF
NA,TRBJ2-3,NA,TRBV6-5,TGTGCCAGCAGTTACGCAACCTTAGCAGATACGCAGTATTTT,CASSYATLADTQYF
NA,TRBJ2-2,NA,TRBV28,TGTGCCAGCAGTTTACCCGGGACGAACACCGGGGAGCTGTTTTTT,CASSLPGTNTGELFF
NA,TRBJ1-5,TRBD1,TRBV11-2,TGTGCCAGCAGCCATGACAGGGGGCTCGGTCAGCCCCAGCATTTT,CASSHDRGLGQPQHF
NA,TRBJ2-6,NA,TRBV2,TGTGCCAGCAGCGGGGGAGGATCTGGGGCCAACGTCCTGACTTTC,CASSGGGSGANVLTF
NA,TRBJ1-6,TRBD1,TRBV6-6,TGTGCCAGCAGCCTGGACAGGGCGGGTTCACCCCTCCACTTT,CASSLDRAGSPLHF
NA,TRBJ2-1,TRBD2,TRBV10-2,TGCGCCAGCAGTAGCGGGGGGCCAAACGGGCAGTTCTTC,CASSSGGPNGQFF
few,TRBJ2-2,NA,TRBV5-1,TGCGCCAGCAGCTTGGTGCGGGGGAACACCGGGGAGCTGTTTTTT,CASSLVRGNTGELFF
NA,TRBJ2-2,NA,TRBV5-1,TGCGCCAGCAGCTTGGTTGGATCTTCGGGCACCGGGGAGCTGTTTTTT,CASSLVGSSGTGELFF
NA,TRBJ1-1,TRBD1,TRBV5-1,TGCGCCAGCAGCTTGGAGGGACAGGGGGCCCGGGGCACTGAAGCTTTCTTT,CASSLEGQGARGTEAFF
NA,TRBJ2-7,NA,TRBV6-1,TGTGCCAGCAGCCGGACTAAGAATTACGAGCAGTACTTC,CASSRTKNYEQYF
NA,TRBJ1-1,TRBD1,TRBV6-1,TGTGCCAGCAGTGGAAACAGGGGACCCCGTTTT,CASSGNRGPRF
NA,TRBJ2-7,NA,TRBV6-1,TGTGCCAGCAGTGCTCGAGACAGCAGCTCCTACGAGCAGTACTTC,CASSARDSSSYEQYF
NA,TRBJ2-1,NA,TRBV2,TGTGCCAGCGGGGCGGACTACAATGAGCAGTTCTTC,CASGADYNEQFF
NA,TRBJ1-5,TRBD1,TRBV28,TGTGCCAGCAGACCGGGGACAGGTAATCAGCCCCAGCATTTT,CASRPGTGNQPQHF
NA,TRBJ1-4,TRBD1,TRBV7-6,TGTGCCAGCAGCTTAGGGGGACAGGGGAATGAAAAACTGTTTTTT,CASSLGGQGNEKLFF
NA,TRBJ2-7,TRBD2,TRBV29-1,TGCAGCGTTGAAATTTCGACTAGCAAACACTACGAGCAGTACTTC,CSVEISTSKHYEQYF